This entry lists 2 T cell receptor beta chains sequenced from one sample in a study of blood T cell repertoires in COVID-19. The method was immunoSEQ multiplex PCR; TCRdb's version includes in-frame clones alone and lacks a portion of them. The sample shows some 140,000 clones, around nine tenths of them seen only once. Sample: peripheral blood. These receptors were collected from a man aged 50-59 years with active or convalescent COVID-19.

J is TRBJ1-2 and V is TRBV2; 7 bases agree with TRBD1. This CDR3 has 15 residues. Per the germline V gene, CDR1 is SNHLY and CDR2 is FYNNEI. The V gene end was trimmed by 3 bases and the J gene end by 2 bases; junction bases not matched to a gene: 6. CDR3 coding DNA: TGTGCCAGCAGTGAGACAGGGAGTGACAACTATGGCTACACCTTC. Translation gives CASSETGSDNYGYTF.

The sample holds a few counts of this clone. The V and J genes are TRBV6-6 and TRBJ2-7; TRBD1 aligns across 7 bases. Germline CDR1 and CDR2: MNHNY and SVGAGI (reference sequence). There are 16 residues in the CDR3. J gave up 3 bases and V 6 bases, and 14 bases lay outside the gene matches. The CDR3 bases are TGTGCCAGCAGCCCCGTTAAGGGGGCGATGGTCTACGAGCAGTACTTC. Translated, it gives CASSPVKGAMVYEQYF.